The rows below give T cell receptor beta chains drawn from one sample of a study of blood T cell repertoires in COVID-19. Profiled with immunoSEQ multiplex PCR; TCRdb holds only in-frame clones, not every one. Seen here are 20,000 or so clones, approximately 92% observed once, and the top ten hold around 19%. Sequencing was carried out using peripheral blood. The receptors were sampled from a human donor in a cohort sampled during active COVID-19. Each CDR3 is given with its conserved first and last residue. A D gene is named only where the DNA matches it firmly. Only some rows state a clone size, as once, few, many or a class for expanded clones.

d_call j_call v_call clone_size cdr3_aa cdr3_nt
TRBD2 TRBJ2-7 TRBV27 once CASQKRENGEQYF TGTGCCAGCCAGAAGCGGGAGAACGGCGAGCAGTACTTC
- TRBJ1-1 TRBV4-3 - CASSHPYSLEAFF TGCGCCAGCAGCCACCCCTACAGCCTGGAAGCTTTCTTT
TRBD1 TRBJ2-4 TRBV5-4 - CASSTRTGKLGGNIQYF TGTGCCAGCAGCACCCGGACAGGGAAGCTTGGGGGAAACATTCAGTACTTC
TRBD2 TRBJ2-5 TRBV24-1 - CATSDPAAGVRGETQYF TGTGCCACCAGTGATCCGGCAGCGGGAGTAAGAGGAGAGACCCAGTACTTC
TRBD2 TRBJ2-3 TRBV13 - CASLTSGRSTDTQYF TGTGCCAGCCTAACTAGCGGGAGGAGCACAGATACGCAGTATTTT
TRBD1 TRBJ1-1 TRBV6-5 - CASSSHRQGSEAFF TGTGCCAGCAGTTCTCATAGACAGGGAAGTGAAGCTTTCTTT
- TRBJ1-2 TRBV7-2 once CASSTRREDGYTF TGTGCCAGCAGCACCAGACGGGAAGATGGCTACACCTTC
- TRBJ2-5 TRBV7-2 - CASSQWRGQGAETQYF TGTGCCAGCAGCCAATGGAGGGGGCAGGGTGCGGAGACCCAGTACTTC
- TRBJ1-2 TRBV27 - CASSLTLQGGYTF TGTGCCAGCAGTTTAACCCTCCAGGGGGGCTACACCTTC
- TRBJ1-5 TRBV4-1 - CASSQSIPPYSQPQHF TGCGCCAGCAGCCAATCGATCCCCCCCTATAGTCAGCCCCAGCATTTT
- TRBJ1-5 TRBV6-2/TRBV6-3 - CASSYPAGGQPQHF TGTGCCAGCAGTTACCCAGCGGGGGGCCAGCCCCAGCATTTT